One and the same sample provided the 5 T cell receptor beta chains below, sequenced in a study of blood T cells in healthy people across ages (dated by TCRdb to about 2015). Library creation used 5' RACE. Sequencing took place on an Illumina HiSeq 2500. A second PCR of about 7 to 12 cycles was run with a J-beta primer mix and a sample-barcoded 5' primer. In-frame beta chains were kept once TCRdb had trimmed the public reads at Q25 with fastp and called clones with MiXCR. Each record represents a unique CDR3 protein, reported with the most common genes and DNA among its rows. The sample table contains some 1 million distinct CDR3 sequences; only one count was recorded for 35% to 50% of them. 15% to 20% of the sample comes from the top ten. Specimen: blood. Receptors were obtained from a woman aged 60-70 years in good health.

V is TRBV15 and J is TRBJ2-7; D uncertain. Trimming left V 3 bases short and J 3 bases short, with 3 bases between. The CDR3 length is 11 residues. CDR1 and CDR2 from the germline V gene are LNHNV and YYDKDF (reference sequence). CDR3 coding DNA: TGTGCCACCAGCAGCAGCTACGAGCAGTACTTC. Translated: CATSSSYEQYF.

The chain employs TRBV20-1 and TRBJ2-7; 8 nucleotides match TRBD2. The CDR3 has 14 amino acids. Germline values: CDR1 DFQATT, CDR2 SNEGSKA (reference sequence). Germline trimming cut 4 bases from V and 0 bases from J; bases unmatched to any gene: 5. CDR3 protein: CSATRSGNSYEQYF. The CDR3 DNA follows: TGCAGTGCTACCCGTAGCGGGAACTCCTACGAGCAGTACTTC.

Comment on this clonotype: The junction departs from the called germline gene at one end, perhaps through a read error. This chain links TRBV10-2 with TRBJ2-5, with D hard to call. This CDR3 has 14 residues. CDR1 is WSHSY and CDR2 is SAAADI in the germline V gene. CDR3 region: CASGESGTQETQYF. CDR3 nucleotides: TGCGCCAGCGGTGAGTCGGGCACCCAAGAGACCCAGTACTTC.

The sample holds many counts of this clonotype. The chain uses TRBV7-2 and TRBJ2-5; 8 positions match TRBD1. CDR1 SGHTA and CDR2 FQGNSA come from the germline V gene. Trimming cost V 0 bases and J 5 bases; bases outside gene matches: 5. This CDR3 is 15 amino acids long. The CDR3, as DNA: TGTGCCAGCAGCTTAGCCCCAGGGGGCAGGGAGACCCAGTACTTC. The encoded protein is CASSLAPGGRETQYF.

The rearrangement joins TRBV2 to TRBJ2-3; D call uncertain. V gave up 3 bases and J gave up 2 bases, with 6 bases separating them. The CDR3 spans 13 residues. Germline CDR1 is SNHLY and CDR2 is FYNNEI. The CDR3 DNA is TGTGCCAGCAGTGAGTTGTTCACAGATACGCAGTATTTT. Translation gives CASSELFTDTQYF.